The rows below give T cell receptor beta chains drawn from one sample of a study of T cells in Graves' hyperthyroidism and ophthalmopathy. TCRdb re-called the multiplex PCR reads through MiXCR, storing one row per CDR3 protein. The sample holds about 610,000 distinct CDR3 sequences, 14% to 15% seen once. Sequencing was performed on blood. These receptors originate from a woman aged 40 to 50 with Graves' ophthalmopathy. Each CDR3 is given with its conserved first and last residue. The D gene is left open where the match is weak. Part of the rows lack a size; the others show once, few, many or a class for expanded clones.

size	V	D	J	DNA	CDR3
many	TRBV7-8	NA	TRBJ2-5	TGTGCCAGCAGCTCTCGGCTAGGGGCTTACCAAGAGACCCAGTACTTC	CASSSRLGAYQETQYF
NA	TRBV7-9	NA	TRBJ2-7	TGTGCCAGCAGGGACGGGCCCTCCTACGAGCAGTACTTC	CASRDGPSYEQYF
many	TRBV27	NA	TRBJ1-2	TGTGCCAGCAGTTTAATGTCCGGACCCTCTGGCTACACCTTC	CASSLMSGPSGYTF
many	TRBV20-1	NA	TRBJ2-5	TGCAGTGCTTCCACGACCAGCCCGGGAGAGACCCAGTACTTC	CSASTTSPGETQYF
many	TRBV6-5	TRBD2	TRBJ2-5	TGTGCCAGCAGAACCGGACTAGCGGCTCAAGAGACCCAGTACTTC	CASRTGLAAQETQYF
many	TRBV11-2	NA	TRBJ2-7	TGTGCCAGCAGCTTAGGGTTTAGTGGCTACGAGCAGTACTTC	CASSLGFSGYEQYF
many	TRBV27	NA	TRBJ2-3	TGTGCCAGCAGTTTATCGTTTCCGGATACGCAGTATTTT	CASSLSFPDTQYF
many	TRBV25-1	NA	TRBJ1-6	TGTGCCAGCAGTGGGCAGGGACTAAATTCACCCCTCCACTTT	CASSGQGLNSPLHF
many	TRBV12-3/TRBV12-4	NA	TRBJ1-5	TGTGCCAGCAGTATCCGGCTTAGCGAGCCCCAGCATTTT	CASSIRLSEPQHF
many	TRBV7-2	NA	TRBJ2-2	TGTGCCAGCAGCTCTACTCTGACCGGGGAGCTGTTTTTT	CASSSTLTGELFF
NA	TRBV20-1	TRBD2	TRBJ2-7	TGCAGTGCTAGAGACGCTAGCGGGAAGACCTACGAGCAGTACTTC	CSARDASGKTYEQYF
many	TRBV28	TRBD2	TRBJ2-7	TGTGCCAGCACCGGGACTAGCGCCTACGAGCAGTACTTC	CASTGTSAYEQYF
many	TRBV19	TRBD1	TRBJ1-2	TGTGCCAGTAGTATCCCGGGCAGGGGGGACTATGGCTACACCTTC	CASSIPGRGDYGYTF
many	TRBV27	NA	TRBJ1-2	TGTGCCAGCACAACGGGGGGGAATAACTATGGCTACACCTTC	CASTTGGNNYGYTF
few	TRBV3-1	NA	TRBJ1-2	TGTGCCAGCAGCCAGGGTCATGGCTACACCTTC	CASSQGHGYTF
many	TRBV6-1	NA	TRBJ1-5	TGTGCCAGCACCAAAGAAGGGTTGAGGGATCAGCCCCAGCATTTT	CASTKEGLRDQPQHF